This TCR beta chain was captured in a study of PD-1 blockade in classical Hodgkin lymphoma. Study-level points and caveats: Complete responders matched newly diagnosed patients in baseline diversity.

Looked up from germline, CDR1 is MNHEY and CDR2 is SMNVEV (reference sequence). V was cut by 2 bases and J by 0 bases, with 7 bases left in between. This CDR3 contains 15 residues. Profiled with immunoSEQ multiplex PCR; TCRdb holds only in-frame clones, not every one. The data show 10,000 to 15,000 clones, under 85% seen once. All patients relapsed after autologous stem cell transplantation, and brentuximab vedotin exposure varied. The CD4+ T cells used were purified from thawed PBMCs through magnetic negative selection. Remarks on this clone: Its specificity is unknown.

The sequencing here drew on CD4+ T cells from blood, taken at baseline. The V gene is TRBV27, the J gene TRBJ1-4; no clear D gene. This TCR derives from a human donor with classical Hodgkin lymphoma. As DNA, the CDR3 is TGTGCCAGCAGTTTAGTGAGGGCAACTAATGAAAAACTGTTTTTT. It encodes CASSLVRATNEKLFF.